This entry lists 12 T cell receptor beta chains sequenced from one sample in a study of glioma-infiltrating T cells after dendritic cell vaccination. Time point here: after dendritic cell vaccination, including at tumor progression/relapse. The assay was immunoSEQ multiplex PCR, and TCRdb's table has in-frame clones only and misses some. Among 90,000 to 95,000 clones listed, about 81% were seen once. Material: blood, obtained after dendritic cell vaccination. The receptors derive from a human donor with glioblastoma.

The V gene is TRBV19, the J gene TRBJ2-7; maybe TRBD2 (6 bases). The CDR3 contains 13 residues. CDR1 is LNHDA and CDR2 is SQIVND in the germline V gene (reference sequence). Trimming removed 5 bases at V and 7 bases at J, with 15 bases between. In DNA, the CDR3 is TGTGCCAGTAGTGAGGGACTTACGGGAGAGCAGTACGTC. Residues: CASSEGLTGEQYV.

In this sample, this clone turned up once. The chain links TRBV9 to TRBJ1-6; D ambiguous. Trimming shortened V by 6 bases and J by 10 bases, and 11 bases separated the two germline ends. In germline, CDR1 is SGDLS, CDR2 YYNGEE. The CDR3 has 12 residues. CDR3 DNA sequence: TGTGCCAGCACCCTCCCGGGGTCACCCCTCCACTTT. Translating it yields CASTLPGSPLHF.

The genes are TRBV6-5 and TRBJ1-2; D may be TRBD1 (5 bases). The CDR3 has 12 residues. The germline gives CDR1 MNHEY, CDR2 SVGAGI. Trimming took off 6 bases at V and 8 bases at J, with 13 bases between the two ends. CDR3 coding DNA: TGTGCCAGCAGACCGGGGGAAGGAGGCTACACCTTC. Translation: CASRPGEGGYTF.

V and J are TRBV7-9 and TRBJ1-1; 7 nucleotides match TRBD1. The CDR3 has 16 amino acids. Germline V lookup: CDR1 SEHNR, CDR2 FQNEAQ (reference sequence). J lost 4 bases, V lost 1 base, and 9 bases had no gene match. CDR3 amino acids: CASSLETGLFATEAFF. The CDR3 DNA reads TGTGCCAGCAGCTTAGAGACAGGGCTTTTCGCCACTGAAGCTTTCTTT.

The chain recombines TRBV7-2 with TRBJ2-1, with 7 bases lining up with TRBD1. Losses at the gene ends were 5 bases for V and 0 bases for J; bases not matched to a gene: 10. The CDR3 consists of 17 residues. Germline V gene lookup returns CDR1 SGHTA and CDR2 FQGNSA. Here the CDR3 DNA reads TGTGCCAGCAGCATACGAATGGGACAGCGCTCCTACAATGAGCAGTTCTTC. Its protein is CASSIRMGQRSYNEQFF.

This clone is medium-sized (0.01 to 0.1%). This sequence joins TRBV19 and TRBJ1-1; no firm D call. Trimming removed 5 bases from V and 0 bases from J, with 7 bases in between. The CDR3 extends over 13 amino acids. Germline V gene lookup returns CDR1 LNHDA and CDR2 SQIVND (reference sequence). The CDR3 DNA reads TGTGCCAGTAGTTATACTCTGAACACTGAAGCTTTCTTT. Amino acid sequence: CASSYTLNTEAFF.

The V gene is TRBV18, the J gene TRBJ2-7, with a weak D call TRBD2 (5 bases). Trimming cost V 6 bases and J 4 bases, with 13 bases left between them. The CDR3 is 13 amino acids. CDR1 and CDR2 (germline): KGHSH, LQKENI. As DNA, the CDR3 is TGTGCCAGCTCCGCGGGCCATGAGTACGAGCAGTACGTC. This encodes CASSAGHEYEQYV.

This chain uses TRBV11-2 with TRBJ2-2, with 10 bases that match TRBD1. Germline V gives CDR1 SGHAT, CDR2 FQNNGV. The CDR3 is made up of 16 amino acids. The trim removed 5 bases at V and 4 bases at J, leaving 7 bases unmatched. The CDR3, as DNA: TGTGCCAGCAGCGTCGGGACAGGGGTTTCCACCGGGGAGCTGTTTTTT. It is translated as CASSVGTGVSTGELFF.

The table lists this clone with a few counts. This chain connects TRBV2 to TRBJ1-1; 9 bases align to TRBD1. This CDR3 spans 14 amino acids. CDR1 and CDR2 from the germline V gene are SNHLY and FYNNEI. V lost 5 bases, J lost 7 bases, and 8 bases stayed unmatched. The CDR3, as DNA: TGTGCCAGCAGTCGCCGGGACAGGGCGGTTGAAGCTTTCTTT. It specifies CASSRRDRAVEAFF.

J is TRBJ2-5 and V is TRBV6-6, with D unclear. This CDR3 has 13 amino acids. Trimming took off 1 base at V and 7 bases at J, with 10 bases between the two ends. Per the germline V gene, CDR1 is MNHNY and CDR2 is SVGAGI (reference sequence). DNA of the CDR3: TGTGCCAGCAGTTACTTGATCACGGGGACCCAGTACTTC. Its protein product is CASSYLITGTQYF.

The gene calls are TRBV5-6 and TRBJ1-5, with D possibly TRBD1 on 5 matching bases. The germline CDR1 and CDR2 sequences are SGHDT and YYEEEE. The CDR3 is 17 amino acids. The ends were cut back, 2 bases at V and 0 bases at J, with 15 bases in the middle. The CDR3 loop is CASSFSTGTGSNQPQHF. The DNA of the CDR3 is TGTGCCAGCAGCTTTAGTACCGGGACTGGTAGCAATCAGCCCCAGCATTTT.

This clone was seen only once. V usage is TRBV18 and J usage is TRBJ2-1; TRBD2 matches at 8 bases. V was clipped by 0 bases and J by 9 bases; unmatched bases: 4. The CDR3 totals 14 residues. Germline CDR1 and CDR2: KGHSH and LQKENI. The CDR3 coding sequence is TGTGCCAGCTCACCACCGAGTCTAGCGGGTGAGCAGTTCTTC. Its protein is CASSPPSLAGEQFF.